This T cell receptor (beta chain) stems from a study of T cells in Graves' hyperthyroidism and ophthalmopathy. In the study overall: At initial diagnosis, before any treatment had begun, peripheral blood was obtained. Study findings and constraints: Stable hyperthyroidism and ophthalmopathy were separated using 13 V-J signatures.

Turning to this clonotype: What it binds is unknown.

TCR beta CDR3 regions were amplified from RNA transcripts. A set of HTBI primers served as the primers for a first-round RT-PCR of the TCR CDR3. TCRdb recomputed calls from the multiplex PCR reads with MiXCR, one row per CDR3 protein. Here the sample spans 300,000 to 400,000 distinct CDR3 sequences, 15% to 20% being singletons. Diagnoses used clinical symptoms, serum thyroxine and TRAb, thyroid ultrasound and orbital computed tomography. Germline assignment: CDR1 GTSNPN and CDR2 SVGIG (reference sequence). The CDR3 is made up of 13 amino acids. The trim removed 5 bases at V and 9 bases at J, leaving 11 bases unmatched.

Sequenced material: blood. The rearrangement uses TRBV30 and TRBJ2-3; TRBD2 matches 7 bases. The clonotype was recovered from a man aged 18 to 29 with Graves' ophthalmopathy. The CDR3 nucleotides read TGTGCCTGGCGTCCCGGGACTATTAGCACGCAGTATTTT. Translating gives CAWRPGTISTQYF.